This TCR beta chain was sequenced for a study of blood T cell repertoires in COVID-19. Study-wide background: Italy, Spain and the United States were the sources of the convalescent and acute COVID-19 samples. T cells, B-cell-depleted T cells, or PBMCs supplied cDNA or gDNA.

Seattle cases were enrolled at active infection and followed longitudinally. Authors' processing steps: From reference gene primer amplification, estimates of nucleated cell counts were derived. The method was immunoSEQ multiplex PCR; TCRdb's version includes in-frame clones alone and lacks a portion of them. V and J calls and clone size are as listed in that table; D and trimming were resolved from the DNA. The profile shows 150,000 to 200,000 clones, approximately 87% of them singletons. This clone came up once. CDR3 length equals 11 residues. Germline CDR1 MDHEN, CDR2 SYDVKM. Trimming pared 9 bases from V and 5 bases from J, leaving 10 bases between.

This chain joins TRBV28 and TRBJ1-2; no definite D call. The specimen was peripheral blood. The clonotype was recovered from a woman in her seventies with COVID-19, enrolled during active disease. Here the CDR3 reads CASHDIYGYTF. The DNA of the CDR3 is TGTGCCAGTCATGACATATATGGCTACACCTTC.